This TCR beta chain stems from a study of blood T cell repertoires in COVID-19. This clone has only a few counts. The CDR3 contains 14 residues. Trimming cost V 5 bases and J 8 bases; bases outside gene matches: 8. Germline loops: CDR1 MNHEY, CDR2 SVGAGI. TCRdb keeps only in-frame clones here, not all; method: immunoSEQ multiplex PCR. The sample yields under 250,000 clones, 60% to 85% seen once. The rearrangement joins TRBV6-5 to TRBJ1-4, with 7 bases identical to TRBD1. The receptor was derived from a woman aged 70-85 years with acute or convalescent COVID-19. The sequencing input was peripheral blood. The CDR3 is CASSPQQGREKLFF. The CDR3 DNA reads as TGTGCCAGCAGTCCTCAACAGGGGCGGGAAAAACTGTTTTTT.